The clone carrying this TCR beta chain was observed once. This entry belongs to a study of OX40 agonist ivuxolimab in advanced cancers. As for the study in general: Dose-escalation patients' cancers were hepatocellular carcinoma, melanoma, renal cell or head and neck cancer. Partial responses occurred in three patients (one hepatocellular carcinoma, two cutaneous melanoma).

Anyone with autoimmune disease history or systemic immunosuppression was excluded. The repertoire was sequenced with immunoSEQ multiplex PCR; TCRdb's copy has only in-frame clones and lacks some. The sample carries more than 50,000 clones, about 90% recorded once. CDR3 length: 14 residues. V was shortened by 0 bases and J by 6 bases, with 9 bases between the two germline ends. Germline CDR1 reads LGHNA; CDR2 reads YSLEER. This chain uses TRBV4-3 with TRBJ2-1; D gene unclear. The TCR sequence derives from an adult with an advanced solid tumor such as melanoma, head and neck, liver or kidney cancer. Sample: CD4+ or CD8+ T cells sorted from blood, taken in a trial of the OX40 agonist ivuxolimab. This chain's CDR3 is CASSQDSVINEQFF. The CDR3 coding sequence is TGCGCCAGCAGCCAAGATTCAGTAATCAATGAGCAGTTCTTC.